The next 13 T cell receptor beta chains were all read from a single sample in a study of T cells in Graves' hyperthyroidism and ophthalmopathy. What was amplified from RNA transcripts were TCR beta CDR3 regions. An initial round of RT-PCR targeting the TCR CDR3 relied on the HTBI primer set. TCRdb itself ran the multiplex PCR reads through MiXCR, one entry per CDR3 protein. The profile shows 150,000 to 200,000 distinct CDR3 sequences, over 15% of them singletons. The sample consisted of blood. These receptors originate from a woman aged 45 to 65 with Graves' hyperthyroidism.

Ten or more counts support this clonotype. For the CDR3, the DNA is TGTGCCAGCAGCTTAGGAGTACAGAGCTCCTATAATTCACCCCTCCACTTT. The encoded protein is CASSLGVQSSYNSPLHF. The gene calls are TRBV7-2 and TRBJ1-6, with D hard to call. CDR3 size: 17 residues. Germline V lookup: CDR1 SGHTA, CDR2 FQGNSA. Trimming pared 1 base from V and 0 bases from J, leaving 10 bases between. The full variable domain, its missing parts supplied by reference TRBV7-2 and TRBJ1-6, is GAGVSQSPSNKVTEKGKDVELRCDPISGHTALYWYRQSLGQGLEFLIYFQGNSAPDKSGLPSDRFSAERTGGSVSTLTIQRTQQEDSAVYLCASSLGVQSSYNSPLHFGNGTRLTVT.

This clonotype came up many times. The chain couples TRBV2 to TRBJ1-2; 10 bases map to TRBD1. The V segment lost 7 bases and the J segment 5 bases; nucleotides outside the gene matches: 4. This CDR3 has 13 amino acids. Germline loops: CDR1 SNHLY, CDR2 FYNNEI. The CDR3 sequence: CASIRDRGYGYTF. The CDR3 DNA reads as TGTGCCAGCATACGGGACAGGGGATATGGCTACACCTTC.

This clonotype was picked up many times. The chain combines TRBV2 with TRBJ2-6; TRBD1 is a possible D gene (5 bases). Trimming removed 6 bases at V and 0 bases at J, with 12 bases between. CDR3 length: 16 amino acids. Germline assignment: CDR1 SNHLY and CDR2 FYNNEI. DNA for the CDR3: TGTGCCAGCAGCGCAGGGCGCTACTCTGGGGCCAACGTCCTGACTTTC. As protein: CASSAGRYSGANVLTF.

This clonotype was seen many times. The chain links TRBV7-9 to TRBJ1-5; a weak D match, TRBD1 (6 bases). The germline CDR1 and CDR2 sequences are SEHNR and FQNEAQ (reference sequence). Trimming took off 8 bases at V and 1 base at J, with 15 bases between the two ends. The CDR3 covers 15 residues. CDR3 sequence reads: CASGQGPQSNQPQHF. The CDR3 nucleotides are TGTGCCAGCGGTCAGGGGCCGCAGAGCAATCAGCCCCAGCATTTT.

This clonotype has a count of ten or more. The chain has TRBV29-1 and TRBJ2-2; D call uncertain. The germline V gene has CDR1 SQVTM and CDR2 ANQGSEA. The V end lost 4 bases, the J end lost 0 bases, and 6 bases lay between the germline ends. This CDR3 has 13 residues. In DNA form, the CDR3 reads TGCAGCGTTGGGGCTGCGAACACCGGGGAGCTGTTTTTT. This translates into CSVGAANTGELFF.

This clonotype has only a few counts. The rearrangement uses TRBV2 and TRBJ2-3; D is unresolved. This CDR3 contains 11 residues. V was clipped by 6 bases and J by 6 bases, with 7 bases between them. CDR1 and CDR2 from the germline V gene are SNHLY and FYNNEI. The CDR3 DNA is TGTGCCAGCAGCTCCTTTGATACGCAGTATTTT. It specifies CASSSFDTQYF.

This clonotype has a count of ten or more. This rearrangement joins TRBV27 to TRBJ2-7; no clear D gene. The CDR3 runs 13 residues. Trimming removed 4 bases at V and 0 bases at J, with 7 bases between. Germline CDR1 reads MNHEY; CDR2 reads SMNVEV (reference sequence). This CDR3 is CASSYQASYEQYF. The DNA for the CDR3 is TGTGCCAGCAGTTATCAGGCCTCCTACGAGCAGTACTTC.

At least ten counts were recorded for this clonotype. V is TRBV20-1 and J is TRBJ1-1; no clear D. The CDR3 extends over 11 amino acids. The germline CDR1 and CDR2 sequences are DFQATT and SNEGSKA (reference sequence). With 5 bases removed from V and 10 bases from J, the gap between germline ends came to 14 bases. The CDR3: CSAPIEAGAFF. CDR3 DNA: TGCAGTGCTCCCATAGAGGCCGGAGCTTTCTTT.

This clonotype was counted ten times or more. The chain uses TRBV2 and TRBJ1-5; unclear D gene. The CDR3 consists of 14 residues. Trimming shortened V by 7 bases and J by 0 bases, and 10 bases separated the two germline ends. Germline CDR1 is SNHLY and CDR2 is FYNNEI. CDR3 residues: CASTRWVSNQPQHF. DNA of the CDR3: TGTGCCAGCACGAGATGGGTTAGCAATCAGCCCCAGCATTTT.

This clonotype has at least ten counts. V is TRBV19 and J is TRBJ2-1; TRBD1 is a possible D gene (6 bases). CDR1 LNHDA and CDR2 SQIVND come from the germline V gene (reference sequence). Trimming stripped 3 bases from V and 1 base from J, with 13 bases between. The CDR3 runs to 16 residues. The CDR3 is CASSILGAVSYNEQFF. The CDR3 nucleotides read TGTGCCAGTAGTATTCTGGGGGCAGTTTCCTACAATGAGCAGTTCTTC. Using reference TRBV19 and TRBJ2-1 for the parts outside the CDR3, the full variable domain is DGGITQSPKYLFRKEGQNVTLSCEQNLNHDAMYWYRQDPGQGLRLIYYSQIVNDFQKGDIAEGYSVSREKKESFPLTVTSAQKNPTAFYLCASSILGAVSYNEQFFGPGTRLTVL.

In this sample, this clonotype turned up a few times. The chain joins TRBV5-6 to TRBJ2-2, with D unclear. The germline V gene encodes CDR1 SGHDT and CDR2 YYEEEE. Trimming shortened V by 1 base and J by 2 bases, and 6 bases separated the two germline ends. The CDR3 totals 14 residues. The CDR3 sequence: CASSLSSNTGELFF. The CDR3 DNA reads TGTGCCAGCAGCTTGTCTAGTAACACCGGGGAGCTGTTTTTT.

In this sample, this clonotype turned up many times. The chain combines TRBV27 with TRBJ1-6; a possible D gene is TRBD1 (5 bases). Per the germline V gene, CDR1 is MNHEY and CDR2 is SMNVEV (reference sequence). The CDR3 runs to 14 residues. Trimming stripped 3 bases from V and 7 bases from J, with 10 bases between. The CDR3 spells CASSFVQGNSPLHF. CDR3 sequence (DNA): TGTGCCAGCAGTTTCGTGCAGGGAAATTCACCCCTCCACTTT.

The genes are TRBV19 and TRBJ2-7; D gene uncertain. V lost 1 base, J lost 7 bases, and 14 bases lay in between. The CDR3 is 14 amino acids. CDR1 LNHDA and CDR2 SQIVND come from the germline V gene (reference sequence). The DNA of the CDR3 is TGTGCCAGTAGTATAGCTGACGGATTTTGGGAGCAGTACTTC. Encoded protein: CASSIADGFWEQYF.